The clone carrying this T cell receptor beta chain was seen only once. The CDR3 totals 10 residues. Trimming took 5 bases from V and 3 from J, leaving 2 bases between them. The source of the sample is a study of blood T cell repertoires in COVID-19. The method was immunoSEQ multiplex PCR; TCRdb's version includes in-frame clones alone and lacks a portion of them. The table has approximately 410,000 clones, 86% seen once. This clonotype was sampled from a woman aged 30 to 39 with active or convalescent COVID-19. The genes are TRBV12-3 or TRBV12-4 and TRBJ2-7; no firm D call. Sequenced: peripheral blood. The CDR3 region is CASSLYEQYF. In DNA, the CDR3 is TGTGCCAGCAGTCTCTACGAGCAGTACTTC.